Described below is a single TCR beta chain sequence and its context. CDR1 and CDR2 (germline): SGHDT, YYEEEE. The germline V and J ends were trimmed by 0 bases and 5 bases, with 17 bases remaining between them. The CDR3 is made up of 16 amino acids. Original processing notes: Amplification of reference gene primers provided the estimated nucleated cell counts. The table came from immunoSEQ multiplex PCR; TCRdb's copy has only in-frame clones and leaves some out. V and J calls plus clone size are reproduced from that table; the DNA served to infer D and trimming. The data show approximately 81,000 clones, around 80% seen once. The data are from a study of blood T cell repertoires in COVID-19. Study as a whole: The study drew acute and convalescent COVID-19 samples from the United States, Italy and Spain. PBMCs, B-cell-depleted T cells, or T cells provided the cDNA or gDNA that made up the material.

This receptor was obtained from a human donor in a cohort sampled during active COVID-19. The chain couples TRBV5-6 to TRBJ1-1, with TRBD1 as a possible D gene (5 bases). The sample taken for sequencing was peripheral blood. CDR3 sequence: CASSLVGGGVITEAFF. In DNA, the CDR3 is TGTGCCAGCAGCTTGGTCGGTGGAGGGGTGATTACTGAAGCTTTCTTT.